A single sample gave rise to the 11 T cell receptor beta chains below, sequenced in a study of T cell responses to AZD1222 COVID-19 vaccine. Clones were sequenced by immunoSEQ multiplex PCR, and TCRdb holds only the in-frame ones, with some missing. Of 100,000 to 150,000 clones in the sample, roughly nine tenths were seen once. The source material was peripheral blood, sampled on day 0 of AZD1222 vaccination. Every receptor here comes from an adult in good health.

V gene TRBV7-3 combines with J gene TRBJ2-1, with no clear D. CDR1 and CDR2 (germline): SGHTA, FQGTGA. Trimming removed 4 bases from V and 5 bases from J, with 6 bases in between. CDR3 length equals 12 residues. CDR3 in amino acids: CASSSQDNEQFF. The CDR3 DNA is TGTGCCAGCAGCTCTCAAGACAATGAGCAGTTCTTC.

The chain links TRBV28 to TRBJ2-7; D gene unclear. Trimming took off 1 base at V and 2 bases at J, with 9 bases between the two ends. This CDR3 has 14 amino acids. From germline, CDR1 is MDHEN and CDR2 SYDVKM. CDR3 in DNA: TGTGCCAGCAGTTTATCTGCTTTAACCTACGAGCAGTACTTC. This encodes CASSLSALTYEQYF.

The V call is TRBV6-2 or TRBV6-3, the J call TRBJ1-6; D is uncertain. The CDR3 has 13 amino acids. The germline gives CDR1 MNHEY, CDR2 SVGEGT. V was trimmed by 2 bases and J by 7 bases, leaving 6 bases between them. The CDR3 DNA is TGTGCCAGCAGTTACCTAGGGAATTCACCCCTCCACTTT. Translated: CASSYLGNSPLHF.

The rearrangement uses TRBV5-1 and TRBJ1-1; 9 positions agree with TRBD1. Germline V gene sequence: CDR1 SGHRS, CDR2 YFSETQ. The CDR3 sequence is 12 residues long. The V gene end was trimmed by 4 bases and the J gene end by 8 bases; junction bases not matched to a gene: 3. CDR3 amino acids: CASSLGTGEAFF. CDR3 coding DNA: TGCGCCAGCAGCCTTGGGACAGGGGAAGCTTTCTTT.

CDR3 loop: CASLGTGGYEQYF. As DNA, the CDR3 is TGTGCCAGCCTCGGGACAGGGGGGTACGAGCAGTACTTC. V usage is TRBV28 and J usage is TRBJ2-7, with 11 positions matching TRBD1. The junction had 4 bases not matched to a gene; V was cut back by 8 bases and J by 4 bases. Germline V gene data show CDR1 as MDHEN and CDR2 as SYDVKM. The CDR3 spans 13 residues.

CDR3 coding DNA: TGTGCCAGCAGCTCGGGACTAGCGGGGGCCACCAAATTCTTC. It specifies CASSSGLAGATKFF. The chain uses TRBV7-2 and TRBJ2-1; TRBD2 aligns across 14 bases. The CDR3 spans 14 residues. Germline V gene data show CDR1 as SGHTA and CDR2 as FQGNSA. V was clipped by 4 bases and J by 16 bases; unmatched bases: 9.

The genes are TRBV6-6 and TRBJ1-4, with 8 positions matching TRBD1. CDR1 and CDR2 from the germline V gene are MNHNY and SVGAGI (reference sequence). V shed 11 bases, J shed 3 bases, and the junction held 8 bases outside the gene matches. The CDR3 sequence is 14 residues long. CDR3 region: CAVQGALANEKLFF. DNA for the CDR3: TGTGCCGTGCAGGGGGCGTTAGCTAATGAAAAACTGTTTTTT.

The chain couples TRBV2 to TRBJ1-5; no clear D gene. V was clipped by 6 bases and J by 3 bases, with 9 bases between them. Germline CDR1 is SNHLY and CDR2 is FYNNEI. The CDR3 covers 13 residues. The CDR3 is CASRNQDNQPQHF. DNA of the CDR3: TGTGCCAGCAGGAACCAGGACAATCAGCCCCAGCATTTT.

This CDR3 is CASSFGTGGNQPQHF. DNA of the CDR3: TGTGCCAGCAGCTTCGGGACAGGGGGCAATCAGCCCCAGCATTTT. The V call is TRBV7-9, the J call TRBJ1-5; 10 nucleotides agree with TRBD1. Trimming took 3 bases from V and 2 from J; bases not matched to a gene: 1. This CDR3 is built from 15 residues. Germline V CDR1 and CDR2: SEHNR, FQNEAQ (reference sequence).

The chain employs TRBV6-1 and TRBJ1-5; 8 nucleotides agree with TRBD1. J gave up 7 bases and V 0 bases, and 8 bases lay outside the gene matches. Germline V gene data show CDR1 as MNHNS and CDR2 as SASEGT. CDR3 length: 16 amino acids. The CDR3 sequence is CASSEAGNRGKQPQHF. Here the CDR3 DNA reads TGTGCCAGCAGTGAAGCGGGGAACAGGGGGAAGCAGCCCCAGCATTTT.

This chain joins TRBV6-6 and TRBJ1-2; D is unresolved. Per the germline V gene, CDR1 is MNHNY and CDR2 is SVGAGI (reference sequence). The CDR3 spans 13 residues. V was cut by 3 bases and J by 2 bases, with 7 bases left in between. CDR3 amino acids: CASSYNGNYGYTF. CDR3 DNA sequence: TGTGCCAGCAGTTATAATGGGAACTATGGCTACACCTTC.